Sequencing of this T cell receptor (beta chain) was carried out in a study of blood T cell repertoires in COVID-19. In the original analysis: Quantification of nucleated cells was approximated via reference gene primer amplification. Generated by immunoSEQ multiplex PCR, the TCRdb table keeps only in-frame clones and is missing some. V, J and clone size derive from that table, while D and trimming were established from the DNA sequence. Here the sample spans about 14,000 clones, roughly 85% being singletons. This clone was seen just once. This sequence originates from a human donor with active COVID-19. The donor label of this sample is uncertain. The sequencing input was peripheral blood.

The CDR3 nucleotides are TGTGCCAGCAGTACCCGTCCAGATCCGAACACTGAAGCTTTCTTT. This translates into CASSTRPDPNTEAFF. This chain joins TRBV6-5 and TRBJ1-1; D is unresolved. In germline, CDR1 is MNHEY, CDR2 SVGAGI. The CDR3 runs 15 residues. Trimming pared 5 bases from V and 1 base from J, leaving 14 bases between.